This entry lists 6 T cell receptor beta chains sequenced from one sample in a study of T cell repertoires in cytomegalovirus infection (dated by TCRdb to the late 2010s). The sequencer was an Illumina HiSeq 1500. TCRdb passed the public sequencing reads through fastp at Q25 and MiXCR, retaining productive beta sequences. Each entry merges the rows of one CDR3 protein and shows their most common DNA and genes. In this sample the table shows about a million distinct CDR3 sequences, around 32% of which occur a single time. Roughly 12% of the sample goes to the ten largest clones. For these receptors, no antigen is known. The intended sense of this specimen's treatment or condition label: in vitro stimulation with specific CMV peptide epitopes to enrich CMV-specific T cells. Sequencing used cultured CD8+ T cells from PBMCs, obtained from culture after CMV antigen stimulation. These receptors originate from a human donor in good health (CMV status not recorded). Some clones in this sample may be carry-over from other donors' samples.

This clonotype was seen repeatedly, ten times or more. J is TRBJ2-5 and V is TRBV7-8; no firm D call. Trimming took off 3 bases at V and 1 base at J, with 9 bases between the two ends. CDR1 and CDR2 (germline): SGHVS, FQNEAQ. This CDR3 is built from 14 residues. DNA of the CDR3: TGTGCCAGCAGCTTGATTAGGAGCCAAGAGACCCAGTACTTC. Encoded protein: CASSLIRSQETQYF.

This clonotype was counted between two and nine times. The genes are TRBV7-9 and TRBJ1-1, with a tentative D call TRBD1 (6 bases). Trimming cost V 5 bases and J 4 bases, with 14 bases left between them. This CDR3 is 14 amino acids long. CDR1 and CDR2 (germline): SEHNR, FQNEAQ (reference sequence). CDR3 amino acids: CASSPGQSLTEAFF. For the CDR3, the DNA is TGTGCCAGCAGCCCTGGACAGAGCCTCACTGAAGCTTTCTTT. Drawing the rest from reference TRBV7-9 and TRBJ1-1, the complete variable domain is DTGVSQNPRHKITKRGQNVTFRCDPISEHNRLYWYRQTLGQGPEFLTYFQNEAQLEKSRLLSDRFSAERPKGSFSTLEIQRTEQGDSAMYLCASSPGQSLTEAFFGQGTRLTVV.

This clonotype was detected many times. The V gene is TRBV7-6, the J gene TRBJ2-1; 13 positions match TRBD2. Germline CDR1 and CDR2: SGHVS and FNYEAQ. The CDR3 contains 15 residues. With 3 bases clipped from V and 10 bases from J, the junction kept 6 bases outside the gene matches. In nucleotides, the CDR3 is TGTGCCAGCAGCTTCGGACTAGCGGGGGCCAGGGAGCAGTTCTTC. It encodes CASSFGLAGAREQFF.

The chain couples TRBV6-6 to TRBJ1-2; maybe TRBD1 (5 bases). From germline, CDR1 is MNHNY and CDR2 SVGAGI (reference sequence). This CDR3 has 15 residues. With 6 bases removed from V and 3 bases from J, the gap between germline ends came to 17 bases. CDR3 residues: CASSLFQGADYGYTF. In DNA form, the CDR3 reads TGTGCCAGCAGCCTATTCCAGGGTGCAGACTATGGCTACACCTTC.

The chain combines TRBV20-1 with TRBJ2-3; D possibly corresponds to TRBD2 (7 bases). Per germline, CDR1 DFQATT and CDR2 SNEGSKA (reference sequence). The CDR3 loop spans 16 amino acids. Trimming took off 4 bases at V and 6 bases at J, with 23 bases between the two ends. CDR3 in DNA: TGCAGTGCTATACCCGGGGGGCGGGGGCTCAGGGATACGCAGTATTTT. Translated: CSAIPGGRGLRDTQYF.

The chain has TRBV6-5 and TRBJ2-1; TRBD2 might be the D (6 bases). Trimming removed 0 bases at V and 7 bases at J, with 10 bases between. This CDR3 is built from 14 residues. Per the germline V gene, CDR1 is MNHEY and CDR2 is SVGAGI. The CDR3 sequence: CASSYSAGGNEQFF. The CDR3 DNA sequence: TGTGCCAGCAGTTACTCGGCCGGGGGAAATGAGCAGTTCTTC.